This TCR beta chain stems from a study of cytomegalovirus exposure and HLA in healthy donors. Study conclusions and caveats: Later analysis placed DRB1 highest and HLA-C lowest in TCR association rates, which differed by HLA locus. A later analysis associated under 20,000 TCR beta sequences with HLA alleles at a 0.05 false discovery rate. Later analysis identified several of the most significant clusters that appeared linked to common viral pathogens. TRBV6-2, TRBV6-3 and some other V segments were excluded as indistinguishable.

This clone has just one count. Its antigen remains unidentified. The CDR3 covers 15 residues. From germline, CDR1 is LNHDA and CDR2 SQIVND (reference sequence). V lost 4 bases and J lost 3; bases outside the gene matches: 3. PCR primers comprised 60 Vbeta and 13 Jbeta primers. The method was immunoSEQ multiplex PCR; TCRdb's version includes in-frame clones alone and lacks a portion of them. The table shows 150,000 or so clones, with approximately 81% occurring only once. V is TRBV19 and J is TRBJ2-2; the match to TRBD2 covers 9 bases. Sequenced input: PBMCs. The origin of this receptor is a woman between 18 and 29 years old in good health and CMV-seronegative. The CDR3 region is CASSKREDYTGELFF. The DNA of the CDR3 is TGTGCCAGTAGTAAGCGGGAGGACTACACCGGGGAGCTGTTTTTT.